This TCR beta chain stems from a study of T cells after yellow fever vaccination. Template switching by 5'RACE produced TCR cDNA, adding a universal primer site and UMIs. Each CDR3 protein gets one entry after TCRdb re-called the 5' RACE reads with MiXCR. The sample lists about 16,000 distinct CDR3 sequences, around 4% occurring once. Study-level points and caveats: Subsequent booster samples again held most clones from primary vaccination (96% CD4, 85% to 90% CD8). Though it reached lower strength, the secondary response hit its peak faster, day 5 versus 15.

From germline, CDR1 is SGHDT and CDR2 YYEEEE. CDR3 length equals 14 residues. Trimming left V 4 bases short and J 0 bases short, with 11 bases between. The chain links TRBV5-6 to TRBJ2-7; TRBD2 might be the D (5 bases). The source is a man aged 25-45 years who received the YFV17D yellow fever vaccine. Sequenced here: PBMCs, either bulk or a sorted T-cell subset (CD4+, CD8+, memory, or dextramer-sorted; not recorded which), sampled 15 days after the yellow fever booster vaccination. CDR3 in DNA: TGTGCCAGCAGCCCCGGACTCATCTCCTACGAGCAGTACTTC. Translation: CASSPGLISYEQYF.